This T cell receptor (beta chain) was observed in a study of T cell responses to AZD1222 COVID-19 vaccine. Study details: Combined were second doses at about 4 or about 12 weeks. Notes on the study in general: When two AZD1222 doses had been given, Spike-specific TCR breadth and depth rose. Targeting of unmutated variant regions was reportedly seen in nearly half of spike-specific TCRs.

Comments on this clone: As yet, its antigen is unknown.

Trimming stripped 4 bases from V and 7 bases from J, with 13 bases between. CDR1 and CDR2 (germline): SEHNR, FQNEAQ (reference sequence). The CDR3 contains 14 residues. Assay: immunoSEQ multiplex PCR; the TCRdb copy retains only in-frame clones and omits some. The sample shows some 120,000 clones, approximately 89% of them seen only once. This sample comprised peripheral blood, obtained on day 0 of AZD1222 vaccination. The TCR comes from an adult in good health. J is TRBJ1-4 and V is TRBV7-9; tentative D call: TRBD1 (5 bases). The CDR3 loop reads CASSSQGRGEKLFF. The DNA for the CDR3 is TGTGCCAGCAGCTCCCAGGGTAGAGGTGAAAAACTGTTTTTT.